This entry lists 17 T cell receptor beta chains sequenced from one sample in a study of beta chain features in type 1 diabetes. Every isolated RNA sample was fully reverse transcribed, so sequencing captured expressed TCRB transcripts. Generated by immunoSEQ multiplex PCR, the TCRdb table keeps only in-frame clones and is missing some. This table holds over 100,000 clones, less than 40% found once. The specimen was stem cell memory CD4+ T cells from blood. These receptors originate from a woman aged 18 to 35 in good health.

This sequence joins TRBV18 and TRBJ1-5, with 10 bases that match TRBD1. Looked up from germline, CDR1 is KGHSH and CDR2 is LQKENI. After removal of 3 bases from V and 3 bases from J, the junction contained 5 bases not matched to a gene. The length of the CDR3 is 16 residues. For the CDR3, the DNA is TGTGCCAGCTCACCCTCGGGACAGGGGAACAATCAGCCCCAGCATTTT. Translating gives CASSPSGQGNNQPQHF.

The V gene is TRBV6-1, the J gene TRBJ2-3, with 11 nucleotides matching TRBD2. The V gene's germline CDR1 is MNHNS and CDR2 SASEGT. This CDR3 is built from 15 residues. Trimming removed 7 bases from V and 4 bases from J; junction bases left unmatched: 7. CDR3 coding DNA: TGTGCCAGCACGTTCGTACTAGCGGGAGCAGATACGCAGTATTTT. This codes for CASTFVLAGADTQYF.

The rearrangement uses TRBV29-1 and TRBJ2-7; 8 positions match TRBD1. The germline gives CDR1 SQVTM, CDR2 ANQGSEA. The CDR3 length is 13 residues. The V gene end was trimmed by 7 bases and the J gene end by 1 base; junction bases not matched to a gene: 6. CDR3 sequence (DNA): TGCAGCGCTAGACAGGGGACTTCCTACGAGCAGTACTTC. This encodes CSARQGTSYEQYF.

The chain joins TRBV18 to TRBJ1-2; 8 positions agree with TRBD1. CDR3 length: 14 amino acids. The germline V gene encodes CDR1 KGHSH and CDR2 LQKENI. V trimming: 5 bases; J trimming: 3 bases; junction bases outside the gene matches: 5. The CDR3 protein is CASSKQGGDYGYTF. CDR3 coding DNA: TGTGCCAGCTCAAAACAGGGGGGAGACTATGGCTACACCTTC.

V gene TRBV25-1 combines with J gene TRBJ2-7; tentatively, D is TRBD1 (5 bases). The germline V and J ends were trimmed by 1 base and 10 bases, with 11 bases remaining between them. This CDR3 spans 12 amino acids. Per germline, CDR1 MGHDK and CDR2 SYGVNS. This CDR3 is CASSESPRTQYF. Written as DNA, the CDR3 is TGTGCCAGCAGTGAATCCCCCCGGACACAGTACTTC.

This clone came up a few times. CDR3 region: CASSLAGSETQYF. In DNA, the CDR3 is TGTGCCAGCAGCTTAGCAGGGTCGGAGACCCAGTACTTC. The V gene is TRBV11-2, the J gene TRBJ2-5; tentative D call: TRBD1 (5 bases). V lost 1 base and J lost 5, with 8 bases in between. Per the germline V gene, CDR1 is SGHAT and CDR2 is FQNNGV. This CDR3 is built from 13 residues. The entire variable domain, with the rest obtained from reference TRBV11-2 and TRBJ2-5, is as follows: EAGVAQSPRYKIIEKRQSVAFWCNPISGHATLYWYQQILGQGPKLLIQFQNNGVVDDSQLPKDRFSAERLKGVDSTLKIQPAKLEDSAVYLCASSLAGSETQYFGPGTRLLVL.

This clone was recorded a few times. This sequence joins TRBV18 and TRBJ1-3, with unresolved D. The V and J ends lost 5 bases and 0 bases respectively, with 14 bases between them. This CDR3 is built from 16 residues. The V gene's germline CDR1 is KGHSH and CDR2 LQKENI. The chain's CDR3 is CASSAAHTTSGNTIYF. Written as DNA, the CDR3 is TGTGCCAGCTCAGCGGCACACACCACCTCTGGAAACACCATATATTTT.

V usage is TRBV7-9 and J usage is TRBJ2-1; 11 nucleotides align to TRBD2. CDR1 SEHNR and CDR2 FQNEAQ come from the germline V gene (reference sequence). After removal of 10 bases from V and 2 bases from J, the junction contained 13 bases not matched to a gene. CDR3 size: 17 residues. For the CDR3, the DNA is TGTGCCACCACAGCGGCTAGCGGGAGGAATACCTACAATGAGCAGTTCTTC. This codes for CATTAASGRNTYNEQFF.

The rearrangement uses TRBV10-3 and TRBJ2-5; D not certain. The J call is uncertain, as TRBJ2-7 better fits the DNA end. From germline, CDR1 is ENHRY and CDR2 SYGVKD. CDR3 length: 13 residues. CDR3 DNA sequence: TGTGCCGCTTCTGTCAGACAAGAGTACGAGCAGTACTTC. Translated, it gives CAASVRQEYEQYF.

The chain is built from TRBV6-5 and TRBJ2-7; TRBD1 might be the D (5 bases). This CDR3 has 15 residues. Germline values: CDR1 MNHEY, CDR2 SVGAGI. Trimming left V 4 bases short and J 1 base short, with 14 bases between. CDR3 loop: CASSSPGSPSYEQYF. CDR3 nucleotide sequence: TGTGCCAGCAGTTCCCCAGGGTCCCCTTCCTACGAGCAGTACTTC.

J is TRBJ1-5 and V is TRBV7-8; possible D gene TRBD1, 6 bases. The CDR3 contains 13 residues. Per germline, CDR1 SGHVS and CDR2 FQNEAQ. V gave up 4 bases and J gave up 7 bases, with 11 bases separating them. The CDR3 sequence: CASSSFDRQPQHF. In DNA, the CDR3 is TGTGCCAGCAGCTCATTTGACAGGCAGCCCCAGCATTTT.

The chain couples TRBV18 to TRBJ2-1; 9 bases map to TRBD2. V lost 5 bases to trimming and J lost 7 bases; unmatched junction nucleotides: 0. The CDR3 covers 12 residues. The germline V gene encodes CDR1 KGHSH and CDR2 LQKENI. The chain's CDR3 is CASSSGRNEQFF. In DNA form, the CDR3 reads TGTGCCAGCTCAAGCGGGAGGAATGAGCAGTTCTTC.

This chain connects TRBV21-1 to TRBJ2-7; the table's TRBD2 call for D was not verified on the DNA. TRBV21-1 is described as a pseudogene. The CDR3 runs to 16 residues. The CDR3 nucleotides are TGTGCCAGCAGCACCTCGTGGACTAGTTCCGCCTACGAGCAGTACTTC. Translating it yields CASSTSWTSSAYEQYF.

This clone has only a few counts. The chain uses TRBV25-1 and TRBJ1-1; the D gene is possibly TRBD1 (6 bases). The CDR3 contains 13 residues. CDR1 MGHDK and CDR2 SYGVNS come from the germline V gene. Trimming left V 4 bases short and J 2 bases short, with 8 bases between. For the CDR3, the DNA is TGTGCCAGCAGTGTACAGGGTAACACTGAAGCTTTCTTT. It specifies CASSVQGNTEAFF.

The gene calls are TRBV6-6 and TRBJ2-2; D gene ambiguous. Looked up from germline, CDR1 is MNHNY and CDR2 is SVGAGI (reference sequence). The CDR3 is made up of 13 amino acids. Trimming removed 6 bases from V and 3 bases from J, with 8 bases in between. The CDR3 bases are TGTGCCAGCAGGAAACGGGACACCGGGGAGCTGTTTTTT. Its translation is CASRKRDTGELFF.

The genes are TRBV7-9 and TRBJ2-2; TRBD2 might be the D (5 bases). V dropped 3 bases and J dropped 5 bases, with 7 bases sitting between them. CDR1 and CDR2 (germline): SEHNR, FQNEAQ (reference sequence). The CDR3 totals 13 residues. In nucleotides, the CDR3 is TGTGCCAGCAGCTTGAGGGAGACCGGGGAGCTGTTTTTT. Translation gives CASSLRETGELFF.

The chain combines TRBV5-1 with TRBJ2-5; 9 bases map to TRBD2. The trim removed 5 bases at V and 2 bases at J, leaving 7 bases unmatched. The germline V gene has CDR1 SGHRS and CDR2 YFSETQ. There are 15 residues in the CDR3. DNA of the CDR3: TGCGCCAGCAGAGGCCCTAGCGGGAAACAAGAGACCCAGTACTTC. Translated, it gives CASRGPSGKQETQYF.